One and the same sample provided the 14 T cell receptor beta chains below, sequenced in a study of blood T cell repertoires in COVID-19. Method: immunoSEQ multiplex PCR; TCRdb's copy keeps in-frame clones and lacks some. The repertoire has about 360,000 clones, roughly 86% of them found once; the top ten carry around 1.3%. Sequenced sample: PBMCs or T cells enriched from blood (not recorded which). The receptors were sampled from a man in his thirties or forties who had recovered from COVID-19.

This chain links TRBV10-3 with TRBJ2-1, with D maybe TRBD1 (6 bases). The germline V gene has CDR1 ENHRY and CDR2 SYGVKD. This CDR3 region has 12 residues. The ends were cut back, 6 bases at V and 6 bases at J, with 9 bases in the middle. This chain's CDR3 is CAISRGTNEQFF. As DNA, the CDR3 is TGTGCCATCAGCAGGGGAACCAATGAGCAGTTCTTC.

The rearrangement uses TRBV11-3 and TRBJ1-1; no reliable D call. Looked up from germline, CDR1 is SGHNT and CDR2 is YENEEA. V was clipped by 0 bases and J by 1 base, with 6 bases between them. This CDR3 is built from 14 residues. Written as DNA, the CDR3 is TGTGCCAGCAGCTTAGAGGCGGGGAACACTGAAGCTTTCTTT. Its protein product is CASSLEAGNTEAFF.

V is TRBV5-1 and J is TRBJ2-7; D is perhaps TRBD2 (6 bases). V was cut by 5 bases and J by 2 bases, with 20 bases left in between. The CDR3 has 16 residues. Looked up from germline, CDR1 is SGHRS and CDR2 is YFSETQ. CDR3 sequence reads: CASSTAGTTVPYEQYF. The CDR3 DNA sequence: TGCGCCAGCAGTACCGCGGGGACCACGGTCCCCTACGAGCAGTACTTC.

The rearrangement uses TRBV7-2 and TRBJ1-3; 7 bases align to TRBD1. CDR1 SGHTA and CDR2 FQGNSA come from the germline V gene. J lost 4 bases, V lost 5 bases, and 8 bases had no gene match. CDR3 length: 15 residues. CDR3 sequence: CASSGWGTEGNTIYF. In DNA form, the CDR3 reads TGTGCCAGCAGCGGCTGGGGGACAGAGGGAAACACCATATATTTT.

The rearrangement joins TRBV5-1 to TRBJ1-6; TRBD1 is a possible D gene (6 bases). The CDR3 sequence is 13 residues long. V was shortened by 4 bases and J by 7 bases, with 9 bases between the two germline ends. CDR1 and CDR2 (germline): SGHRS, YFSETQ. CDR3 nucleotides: TGCGCCAGCAGCGCCACAGGGAATTCACCCCTCCACTTT. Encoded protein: CASSATGNSPLHF.

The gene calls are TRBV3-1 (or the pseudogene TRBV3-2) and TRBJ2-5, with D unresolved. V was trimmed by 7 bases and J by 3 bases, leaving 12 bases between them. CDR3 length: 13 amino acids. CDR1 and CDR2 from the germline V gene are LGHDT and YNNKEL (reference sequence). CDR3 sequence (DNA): TGTGCCAGCACCTCCCCGGTAGAAGAGACCCAGTACTTC. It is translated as CASTSPVEETQYF.

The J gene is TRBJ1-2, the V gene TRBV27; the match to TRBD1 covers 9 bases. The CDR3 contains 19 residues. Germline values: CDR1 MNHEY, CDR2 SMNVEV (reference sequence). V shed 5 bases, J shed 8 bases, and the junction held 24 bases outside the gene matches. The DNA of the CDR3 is TGTGCCAGCAGTACATTCTACGGTTTAAGAGGACAGGGGTCGGAGGGCTACACCTTC. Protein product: CASSTFYGLRGQGSEGYTF.

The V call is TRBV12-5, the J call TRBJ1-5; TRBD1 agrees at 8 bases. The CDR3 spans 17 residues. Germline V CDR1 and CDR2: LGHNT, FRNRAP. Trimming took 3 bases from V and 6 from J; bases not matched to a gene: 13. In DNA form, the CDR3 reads TGTGCTAGTGGTTTCAAGTTAGGGGGACAGGCGACTCAGCCCCAGCATTTT. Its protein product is CASGFKLGGQATQPQHF.

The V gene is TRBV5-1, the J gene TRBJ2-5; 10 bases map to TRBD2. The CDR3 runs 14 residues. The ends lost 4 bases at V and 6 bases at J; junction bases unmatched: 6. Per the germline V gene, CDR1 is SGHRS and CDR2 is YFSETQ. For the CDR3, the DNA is TGCGCCAGCAGCCTGAGCGGGGGGGCACAGACCCAGTACTTC. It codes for CASSLSGGAQTQYF.

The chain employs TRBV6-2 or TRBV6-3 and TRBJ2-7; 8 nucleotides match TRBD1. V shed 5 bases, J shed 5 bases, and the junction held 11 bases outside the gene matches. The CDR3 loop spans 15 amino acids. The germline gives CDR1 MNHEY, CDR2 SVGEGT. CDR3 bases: TGTGCCAGCAGTACCGCGGACAGGGCCACCCACGAGCAGTACTTC. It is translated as CASSTADRATHEQYF.

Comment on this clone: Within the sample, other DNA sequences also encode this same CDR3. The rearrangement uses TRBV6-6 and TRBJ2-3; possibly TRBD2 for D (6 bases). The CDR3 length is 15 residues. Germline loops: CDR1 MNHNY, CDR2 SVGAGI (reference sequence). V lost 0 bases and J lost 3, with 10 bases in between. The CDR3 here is CASSYSRGGTDTQYF. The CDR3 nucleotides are TGTGCCAGCAGTTACTCGCGGGGCGGTACAGATACGCAGTATTTT.

The CDR3 region has the DNA TGTGCCAGCAGTGAAGGGGGGGAGGCTCAGCCCCAGCATTTT. It translates to CASSEGGEAQPQHF. The J gene is TRBJ1-5, the V gene TRBV6-1, with a tentative D call TRBD1 (5 bases). Deletions cut 1 base from V and 6 bases from J, with 10 bases between. Germline V gives CDR1 MNHNS, CDR2 SASEGT. There are 14 residues in the CDR3.

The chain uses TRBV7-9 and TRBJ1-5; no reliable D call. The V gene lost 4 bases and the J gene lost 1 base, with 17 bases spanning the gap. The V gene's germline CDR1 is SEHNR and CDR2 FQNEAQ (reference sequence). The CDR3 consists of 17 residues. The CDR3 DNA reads TGTGCCAGCAGCTCCGCCGGACGCCGCGGGAGCAATCAGCCCCAGCATTTT. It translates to CASSSAGRRGSNQPQHF.

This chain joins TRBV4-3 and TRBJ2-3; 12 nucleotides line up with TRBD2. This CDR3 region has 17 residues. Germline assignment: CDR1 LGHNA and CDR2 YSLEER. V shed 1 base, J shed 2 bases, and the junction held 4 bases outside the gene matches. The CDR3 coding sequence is TGCGCCAGCAGCCAAGGCCCTAGCGGGGGGGACACAGATACGCAGTATTTT. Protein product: CASSQGPSGGDTDTQYF.